These 7 T cell receptor beta chains were sequenced from one sample in a study of human T cells and chemical hapten exposure. Time point denoted: patch test 3, about 24 weeks after DPC sensitization. As to treatment: therapeutic diphenylcyclopropenone sensitization with weekly scalp DPC. Via MiXCR, TCRdb re-called the RACE reads, giving one row per CDR3 protein. The repertoire has more than 150,000 distinct CDR3 sequences, approximately 26% of them found once; the top ten carry 2.5%. This material consisted of whole blood, taken in connection with sensitization to the hapten diphenylcyclopropenone (DPC). The receptor source for this set is a woman between 40 and 55 years old with alopecia areata. Some clones in this sample may be carry-over from other donors' samples.

The rearrangement uses TRBV7-2 and TRBJ2-3; 9 bases map to TRBD1. J was trimmed by 4 bases and V by 7 bases; bases with no gene match: 9. This CDR3 contains 15 residues. Per germline, CDR1 SGHTA and CDR2 FQGNSA. CDR3 loop: CASTPRDRVADTQYF. The CDR3 region has the DNA TGTGCCAGCACCCCGCGGGACAGGGTGGCAGATACGCAGTATTTT.

This sequence joins TRBV3-1 and TRBJ1-5, with a possible D match to TRBD1 (6 bases). Deletions cut 6 bases from V and 11 bases from J, with 14 bases between. CDR3 length equals 12 residues. The germline V gene encodes CDR1 LGHDT and CDR2 YNNKEL (reference sequence). CDR3 in amino acids: CASSHREGAQHF. The CDR3 nucleotides are TGTGCCAGCAGTCACAGGGAAGGGGCCCAGCATTTT.

The chain carries TRBV7-9 and TRBJ2-3; TRBD2 aligns across 7 bases. The CDR3 loop spans 15 amino acids. CDR1 and CDR2 (germline): SEHNR, FQNEAQ (reference sequence). J gave up 2 bases and V 2 bases, and 4 bases lay outside the gene matches. CDR3: CASSLPSGNTDTQYF. The CDR3 DNA is TGTGCCAGCAGCTTACCTAGCGGCAACACAGATACGCAGTATTTT.

This rearrangement joins TRBV6-5 to TRBJ2-5; 12 bases align to TRBD2. Germline CDR1 MNHEY, CDR2 SVGAGI. After removal of 6 bases from V and 2 bases from J, the junction contained 4 bases not matched to a gene. The CDR3 length is 15 residues. The CDR3 bases are TGTGCCAGCAGAAGAGGACTAGCGGGGCAAGAGACCCAGTACTTC. Its translation: CASRRGLAGQETQYF.

CDR3 coding DNA: TGTGCCAGCAGTTACTCGGCCAGCAATCAGCCCCAGCATTTT. It specifies CASSYSASNQPQHF. The chain links TRBV6-6 to TRBJ1-5; D gene unclear. Trimming removed 0 bases from V and 1 base from J, with 4 bases in between. The germline CDR1 and CDR2 sequences are MNHNY and SVGAGI (reference sequence). CDR3 length: 14 residues.

This clonotype occurred a few times. This sequence joins TRBV29-1 and TRBJ2-7; 9 nucleotides line up with TRBD1. Germline V lookup: CDR1 SQVTM, CDR2 ANQGSEA. CDR3 length: 13 residues. The V gene end was trimmed by 3 bases and the J gene end by 9 bases; junction bases not matched to a gene: 9. The CDR3 is CSVEGTGTDVQYF. The CDR3 DNA reads as TGCAGCGTTGAGGGGACAGGGACCGATGTGCAGTACTTC.

This chain uses TRBV20-1 with TRBJ2-5, with D possibly matching TRBD1 (5 bases). This CDR3 comprises 12 residues. Germline V gene data show CDR1 as DFQATT and CDR2 as SNEGSKA (reference sequence). V lost 6 bases, J lost 5 bases, and 13 bases lay in between. The CDR3 DNA sequence: TGCAGTGCCCTATCAGGGCACGAGACCCAGTACTTC. Translated, it gives CSALSGHETQYF.